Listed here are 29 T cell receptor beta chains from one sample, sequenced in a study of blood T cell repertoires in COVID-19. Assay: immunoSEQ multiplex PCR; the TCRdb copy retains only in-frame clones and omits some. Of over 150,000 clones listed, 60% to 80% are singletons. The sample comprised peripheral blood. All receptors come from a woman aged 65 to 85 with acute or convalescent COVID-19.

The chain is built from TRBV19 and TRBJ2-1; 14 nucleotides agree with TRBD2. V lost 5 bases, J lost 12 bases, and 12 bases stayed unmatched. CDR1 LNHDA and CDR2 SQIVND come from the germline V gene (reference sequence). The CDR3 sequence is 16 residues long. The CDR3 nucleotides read TGTGCCAGTAGTGACACTAGGACTAGCGGGAGGTTTGGGCAGTTCTTC. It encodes CASSDTRTSGRFGQFF.

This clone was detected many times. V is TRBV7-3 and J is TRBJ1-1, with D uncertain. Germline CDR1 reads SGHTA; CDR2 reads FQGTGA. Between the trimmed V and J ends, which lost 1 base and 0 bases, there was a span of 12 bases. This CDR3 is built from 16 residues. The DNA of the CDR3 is TGTGCCAGCAGCTTAAAGCTCAACCCGCTGAACACTGAAGCTTTCTTT. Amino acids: CASSLKLNPLNTEAFF.

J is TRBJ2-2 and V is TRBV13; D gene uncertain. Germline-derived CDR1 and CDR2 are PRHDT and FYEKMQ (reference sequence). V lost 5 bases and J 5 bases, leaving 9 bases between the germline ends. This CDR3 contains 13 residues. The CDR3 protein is CASSPRFTGELFF. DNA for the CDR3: TGTGCCAGCAGCCCGCGATTTACCGGGGAGCTGTTTTTT.

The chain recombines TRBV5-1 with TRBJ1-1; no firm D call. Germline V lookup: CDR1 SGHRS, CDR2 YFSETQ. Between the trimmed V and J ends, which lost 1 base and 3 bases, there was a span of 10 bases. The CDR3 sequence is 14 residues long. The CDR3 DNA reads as TGCGCCAGCAGCTTGCAAATCGGGGACACTGAAGCTTTCTTT. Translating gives CASSLQIGDTEAFF.

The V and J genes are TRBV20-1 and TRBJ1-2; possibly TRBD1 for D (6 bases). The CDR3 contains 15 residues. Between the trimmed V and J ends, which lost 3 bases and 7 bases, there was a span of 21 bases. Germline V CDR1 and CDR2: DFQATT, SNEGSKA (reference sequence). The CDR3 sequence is CSASDPRQARSGYTF. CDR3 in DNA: TGCAGTGCTAGTGACCCCCGACAGGCGAGAAGTGGCTACACCTTC.

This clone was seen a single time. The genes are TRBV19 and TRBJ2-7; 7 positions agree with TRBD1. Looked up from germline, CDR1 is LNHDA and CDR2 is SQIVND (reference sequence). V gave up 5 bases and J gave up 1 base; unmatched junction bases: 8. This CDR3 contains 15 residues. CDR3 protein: CASSRGGAESYEQYF. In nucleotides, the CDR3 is TGTGCCAGTAGTCGAGGGGGCGCAGAATCCTACGAGCAGTACTTC.

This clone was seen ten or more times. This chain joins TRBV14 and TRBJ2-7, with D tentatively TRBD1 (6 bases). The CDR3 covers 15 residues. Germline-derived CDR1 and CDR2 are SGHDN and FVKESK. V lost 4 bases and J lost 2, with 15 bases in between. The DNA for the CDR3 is TGTGCCAGCAGCCGAAAAAGGGGGAACCCCTACGAGCAGTACTTC. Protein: CASSRKRGNPYEQYF.

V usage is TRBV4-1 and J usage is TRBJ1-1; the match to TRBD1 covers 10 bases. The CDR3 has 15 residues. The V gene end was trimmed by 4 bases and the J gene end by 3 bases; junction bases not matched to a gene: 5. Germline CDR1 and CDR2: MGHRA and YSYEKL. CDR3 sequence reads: CASSRGQGLYTEAFF. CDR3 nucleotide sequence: TGCGCCAGCAGCCGGGGACAGGGGCTGTACACTGAAGCTTTCTTT.

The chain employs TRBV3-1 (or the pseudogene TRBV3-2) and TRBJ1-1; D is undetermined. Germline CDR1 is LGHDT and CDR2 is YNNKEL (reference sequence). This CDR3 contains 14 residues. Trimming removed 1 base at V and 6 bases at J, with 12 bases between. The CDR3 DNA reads TGTGCCAGCAGCCAAGGCATCCCCGGGTCTGAAGCTTTCTTT. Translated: CASSQGIPGSEAFF.

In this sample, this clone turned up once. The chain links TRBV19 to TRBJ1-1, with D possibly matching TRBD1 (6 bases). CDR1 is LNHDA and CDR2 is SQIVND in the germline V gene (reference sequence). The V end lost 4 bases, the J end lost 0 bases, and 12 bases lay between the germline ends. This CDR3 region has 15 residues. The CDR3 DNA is TGTGCCAGTAGTACAACGGGACACCTGAACACTGAAGCTTTCTTT. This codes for CASSTTGHLNTEAFF.

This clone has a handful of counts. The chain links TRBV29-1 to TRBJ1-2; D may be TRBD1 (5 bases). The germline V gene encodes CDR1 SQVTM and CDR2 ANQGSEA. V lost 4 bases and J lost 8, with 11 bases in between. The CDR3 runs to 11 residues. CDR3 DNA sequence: TGCAGCGTTGGTCAGGGAGGCGGCTACACCTTC. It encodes CSVGQGGGYTF.

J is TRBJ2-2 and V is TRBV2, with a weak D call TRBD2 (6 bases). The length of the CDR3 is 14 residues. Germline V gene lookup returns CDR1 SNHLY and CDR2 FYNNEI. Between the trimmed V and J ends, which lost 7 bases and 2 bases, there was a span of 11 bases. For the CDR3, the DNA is TGTGCCAGCAAGGAGGGCAGTAACACCGGGGAGCTGTTTTTT. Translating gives CASKEGSNTGELFF.

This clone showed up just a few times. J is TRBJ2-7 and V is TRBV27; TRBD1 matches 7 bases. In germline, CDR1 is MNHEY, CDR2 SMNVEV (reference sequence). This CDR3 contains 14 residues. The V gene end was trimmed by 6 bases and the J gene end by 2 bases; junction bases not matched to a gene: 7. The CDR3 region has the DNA TGTGCCAGCAGCAAACAGGGGCAGACCTACGAGCAGTACTTC. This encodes CASSKQGQTYEQYF.

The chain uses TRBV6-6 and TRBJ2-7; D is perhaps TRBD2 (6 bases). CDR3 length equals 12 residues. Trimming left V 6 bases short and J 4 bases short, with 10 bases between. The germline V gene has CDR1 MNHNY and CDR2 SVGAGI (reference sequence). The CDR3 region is CASSPGGYEQYF. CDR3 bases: TGTGCCAGCAGCCCCGGAGGGTACGAGCAGTACTTC.

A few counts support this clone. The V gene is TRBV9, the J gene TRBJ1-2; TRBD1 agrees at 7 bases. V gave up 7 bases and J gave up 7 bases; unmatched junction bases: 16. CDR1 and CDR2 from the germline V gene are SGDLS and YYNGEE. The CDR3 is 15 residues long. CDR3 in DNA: TGTGCCAGCTCCGAGTTCAGGGGGAGTAGTCTTGGCTACACCTTC. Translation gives CASSEFRGSSLGYTF.

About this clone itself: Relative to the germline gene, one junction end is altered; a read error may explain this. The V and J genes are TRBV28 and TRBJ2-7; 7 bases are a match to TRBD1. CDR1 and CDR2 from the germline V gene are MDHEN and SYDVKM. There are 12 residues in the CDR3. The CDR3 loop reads CASRSTGELSIF. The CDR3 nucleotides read TGTGCCAGCAGATCAACAGGGGAACTCTCCATCTTC.

In nucleotides, the CDR3 is TGTGCCAGCATGAGGGTACAGGGTAATTCACCCCTCCACTTT. Residues: CASMRVQGNSPLHF. The chain uses TRBV27 and TRBJ1-6; tentatively, D is TRBD1 (6 bases). Germline V gene sequence: CDR1 MNHEY, CDR2 SMNVEV (reference sequence). Trimming shortened V by 7 bases and J by 6 bases, and 13 bases separated the two germline ends. This CDR3 region has 14 residues.

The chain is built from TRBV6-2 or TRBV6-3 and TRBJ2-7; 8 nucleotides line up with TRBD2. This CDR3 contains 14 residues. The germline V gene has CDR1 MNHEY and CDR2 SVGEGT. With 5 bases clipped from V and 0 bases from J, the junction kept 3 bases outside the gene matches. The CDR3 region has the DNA TGTGCCAGCAGTCGTAGCGGGGCCTCCTACGAGCAGTACTTC. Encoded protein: CASSRSGASYEQYF.

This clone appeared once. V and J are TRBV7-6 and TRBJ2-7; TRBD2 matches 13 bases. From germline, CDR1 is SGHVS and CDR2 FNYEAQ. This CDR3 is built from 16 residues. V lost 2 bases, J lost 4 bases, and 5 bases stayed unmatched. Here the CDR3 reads CASSLRTSGGLYEQYF. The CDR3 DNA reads TGTGCCAGCAGCTTAAGGACTAGCGGGGGCTTATACGAGCAGTACTTC.

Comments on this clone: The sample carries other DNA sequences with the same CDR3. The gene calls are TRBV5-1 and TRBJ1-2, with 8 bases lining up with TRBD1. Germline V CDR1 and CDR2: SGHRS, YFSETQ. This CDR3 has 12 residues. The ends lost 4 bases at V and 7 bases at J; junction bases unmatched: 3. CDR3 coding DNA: TGCGCCAGCAGCCTTGGACAGGGTGGCTACACCTTC. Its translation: CASSLGQGGYTF.

CDR3 nucleotides: TGTGCCAGCAGCGTAGGAGGAGCGGGAGGAGATACGCAGTATTTT. Translated: CASSVGGAGGDTQYF. The chain recombines TRBV9 with TRBJ2-3, with TRBD2 matching 9 bases. Germline V lookup: CDR1 SGDLS, CDR2 YYNGEE. The CDR3 covers 15 residues. With 0 bases clipped from V and 5 bases from J, the junction kept 4 bases outside the gene matches.

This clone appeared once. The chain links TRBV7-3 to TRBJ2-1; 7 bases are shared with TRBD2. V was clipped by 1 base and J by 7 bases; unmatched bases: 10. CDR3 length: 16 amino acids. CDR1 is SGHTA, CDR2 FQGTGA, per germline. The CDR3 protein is CASSLIAGEVGNEQFF. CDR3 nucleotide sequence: TGTGCCAGCAGCTTAATTGCGGGAGAAGTTGGAAATGAGCAGTTCTTC.

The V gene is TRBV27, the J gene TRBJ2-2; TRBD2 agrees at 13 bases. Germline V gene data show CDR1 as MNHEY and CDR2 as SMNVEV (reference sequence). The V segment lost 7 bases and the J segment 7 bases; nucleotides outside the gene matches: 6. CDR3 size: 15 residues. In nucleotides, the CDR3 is TGTGCCAGCACCACTAGCGGGAGGGTCGGCGGGGAGCTGTTTTTT. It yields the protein CASTTSGRVGGELFF.

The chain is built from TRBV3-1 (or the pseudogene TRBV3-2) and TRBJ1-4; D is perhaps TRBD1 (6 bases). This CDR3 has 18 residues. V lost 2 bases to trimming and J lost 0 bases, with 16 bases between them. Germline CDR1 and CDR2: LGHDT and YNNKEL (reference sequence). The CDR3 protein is CASSQRQVLETTNEKLFF. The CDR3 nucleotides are TGTGCCAGCAGCCAAAGACAGGTTCTCGAAACAACTAATGAAAAACTGTTTTTT.

CDR3 loop: CASSHHDNYEQYF. The CDR3 bases are TGTGCCAGCAGCCACCACGACAATTACGAGCAGTACTTC. This chain joins TRBV3-1 (or the pseudogene TRBV3-2) and TRBJ2-7; D unresolved. The CDR3 is made up of 13 amino acids. The germline CDR1 and CDR2 sequences are LGHDT and YNNKEL (reference sequence). Trimming took 3 bases from V and 4 from J, leaving 10 bases between them.

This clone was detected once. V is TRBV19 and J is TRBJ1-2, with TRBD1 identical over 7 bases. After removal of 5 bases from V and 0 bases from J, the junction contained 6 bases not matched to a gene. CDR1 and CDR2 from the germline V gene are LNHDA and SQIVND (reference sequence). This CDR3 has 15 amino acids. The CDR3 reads CASSGRQGANYGYTF. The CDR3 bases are TGTGCCAGTAGTGGCCGACAGGGAGCTAACTATGGCTACACCTTC.

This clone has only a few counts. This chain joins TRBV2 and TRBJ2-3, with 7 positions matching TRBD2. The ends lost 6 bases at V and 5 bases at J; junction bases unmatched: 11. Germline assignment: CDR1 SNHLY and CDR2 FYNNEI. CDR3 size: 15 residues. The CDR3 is CASSATGGSLDTQYF. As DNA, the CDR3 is TGTGCCAGCAGCGCCACGGGCGGGAGCTTAGATACGCAGTATTTT.

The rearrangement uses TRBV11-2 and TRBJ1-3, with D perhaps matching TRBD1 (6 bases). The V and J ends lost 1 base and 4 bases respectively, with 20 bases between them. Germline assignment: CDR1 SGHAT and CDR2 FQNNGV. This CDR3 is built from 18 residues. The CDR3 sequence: CASSLVTVTGIGGNTIYF. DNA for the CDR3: TGTGCCAGCAGCTTAGTAACGGTTACAGGGATTGGAGGAAACACCATATATTTT.

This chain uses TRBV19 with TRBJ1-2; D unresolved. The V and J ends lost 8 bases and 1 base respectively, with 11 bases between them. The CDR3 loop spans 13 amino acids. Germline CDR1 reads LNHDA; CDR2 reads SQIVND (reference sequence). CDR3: CASQNRGNYGYTF. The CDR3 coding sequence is TGTGCCAGTCAAAACCGGGGTAACTATGGCTACACCTTC.